This TCR beta chain stems from a study of blood T cell repertoires in COVID-19. Study information: Sites in the United States, Italy and Spain provided acute and convalescent COVID-19 samples. PBMCs, B-cell-depleted T cells, or T cells provided the cDNA or gDNA that made up the material.

CDR1 is SGHNT, CDR2 YYREEE, per germline (reference sequence). V was pared by 0 bases and J by 6 bases, with 5 bases of the junction left unmatched. The CDR3 contains 16 residues. Clones were sequenced by immunoSEQ multiplex PCR, and TCRdb holds only the in-frame ones, with some missing. Here the sample spans about 94,000 clones, 80% being singletons. This TCR derives from a human donor in a cohort sampled during active COVID-19. What was sequenced was peripheral blood. V usage is TRBV5-4 and J usage is TRBJ2-3; TRBD2 matches at 12 bases. The chain's CDR3 is CASSLASGRVRDTQYF. CDR3 sequence (DNA): TGTGCCAGCAGCTTGGCTAGCGGGAGGGTGAGGGATACGCAGTATTTT.